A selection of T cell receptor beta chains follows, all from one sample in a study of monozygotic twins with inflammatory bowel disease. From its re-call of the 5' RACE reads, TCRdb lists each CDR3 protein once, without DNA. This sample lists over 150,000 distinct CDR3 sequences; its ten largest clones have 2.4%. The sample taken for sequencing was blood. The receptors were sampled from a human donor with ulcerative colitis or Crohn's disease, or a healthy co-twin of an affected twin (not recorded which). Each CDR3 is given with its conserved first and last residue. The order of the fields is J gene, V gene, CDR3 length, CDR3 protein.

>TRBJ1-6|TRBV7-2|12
CASSFSNSPLHF
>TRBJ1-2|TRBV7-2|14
CASSARVIAYGYTF
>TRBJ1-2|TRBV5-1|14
CASSPTQGFGGYTF
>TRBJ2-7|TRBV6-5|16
CASSYSVAGARYEQYF
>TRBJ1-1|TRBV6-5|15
CASSYSGQGNTEAFF
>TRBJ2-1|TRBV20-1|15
CSARLPGLAANEQFF
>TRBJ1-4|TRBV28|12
CASSLPREKLFF
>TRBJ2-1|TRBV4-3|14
CASSQDLRYPQQFF
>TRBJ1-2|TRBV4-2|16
CASSEVPGTGGDGYTF
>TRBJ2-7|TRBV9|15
CASSTAQGTKYEQYF
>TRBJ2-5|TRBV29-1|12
CSVSRSRQTQYF
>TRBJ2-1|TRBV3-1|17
CASSPLPGGGPGNEQFF
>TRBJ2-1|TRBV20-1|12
CQPRGGRDEQFF
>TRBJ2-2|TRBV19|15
CASIDFKTSPGELFF
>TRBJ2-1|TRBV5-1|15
CASSLAGGLNNEQFF
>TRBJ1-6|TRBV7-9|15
CASSVEIVDNSPLHF
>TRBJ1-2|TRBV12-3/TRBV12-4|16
CASSTLGEFGDYGYTF
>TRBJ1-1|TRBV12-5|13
CASGPSLRSEAFF
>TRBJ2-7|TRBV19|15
CASSMYGGGSYEQYF
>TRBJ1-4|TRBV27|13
CASSFLSAEKLFF
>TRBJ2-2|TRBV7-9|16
CASSLVSPMNTGELFF
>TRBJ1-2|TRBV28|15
CASRGVDRENYGYTF
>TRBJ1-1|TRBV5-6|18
CASSWASSGMEMNTEAFF
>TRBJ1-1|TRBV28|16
CASSPLWGRVATEAFF
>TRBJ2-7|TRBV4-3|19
CASSQEIQGWRLGFYEQYF
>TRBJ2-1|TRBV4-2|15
CASSRGRGPYNEQFF
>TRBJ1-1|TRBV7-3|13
CASSLTHNTEAFF
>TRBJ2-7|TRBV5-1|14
CASSPSRRGHEQYF
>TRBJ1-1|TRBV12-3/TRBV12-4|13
CASSFYRDTEAFF
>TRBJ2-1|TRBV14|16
CASSHLPGLVIHEQFF
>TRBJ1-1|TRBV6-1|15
CASRQAPGLPTEAFF
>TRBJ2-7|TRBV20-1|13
CSATTLAGYEQYF
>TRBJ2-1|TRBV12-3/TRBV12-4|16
CASSWASTPSYNEQFF
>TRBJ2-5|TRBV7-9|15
CASSGLLAVQETQYF
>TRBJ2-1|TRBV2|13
CASRLGAYNEQFF
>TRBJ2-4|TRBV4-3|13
CASSQGGVNIQYF
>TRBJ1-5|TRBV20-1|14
CSARSRQSNQPQHF
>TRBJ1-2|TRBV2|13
CASRGNRVPGYTF
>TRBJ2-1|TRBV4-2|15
CASSQGVKGKDEQFF
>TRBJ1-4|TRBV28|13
CASSEGADEKLFF
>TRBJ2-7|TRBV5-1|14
CASSWGTGEVEQYF
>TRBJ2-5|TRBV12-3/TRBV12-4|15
CASSPIGQGLETQYF
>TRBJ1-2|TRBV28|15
CASSFSSWGESGYTF
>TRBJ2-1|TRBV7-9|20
CASSFRFAGGYSLIYYEQFF
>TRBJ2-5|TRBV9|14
CASSVSDGQETQYF
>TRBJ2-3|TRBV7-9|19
CASSSRTSGGAGGTDTQYF
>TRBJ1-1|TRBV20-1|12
CSADNGEAEAFF
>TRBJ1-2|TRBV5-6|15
CASSLVSGTGYGYTF
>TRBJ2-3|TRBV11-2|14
CASSFVGATDTQYF
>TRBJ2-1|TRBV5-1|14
CASSAATPGGEQFF
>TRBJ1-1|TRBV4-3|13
CASSHGVEHEAFF
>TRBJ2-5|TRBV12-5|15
CASGSRGRHLKTQYF
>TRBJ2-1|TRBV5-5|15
CASSFGLSSYNEQFF
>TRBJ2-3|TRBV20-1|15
CSPAGPSFHTDTQYF
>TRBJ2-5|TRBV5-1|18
CASSLDGTSGSRKETQYF
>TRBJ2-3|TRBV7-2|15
CASSLQRSGTDTQYF
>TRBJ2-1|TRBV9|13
CASSTVQGNEQFF
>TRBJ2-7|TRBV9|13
CASSVDSDYEQYF
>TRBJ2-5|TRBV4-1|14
CASSQDPGLETQYF
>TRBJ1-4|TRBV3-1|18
CASSRGPEISRPNEKLFF